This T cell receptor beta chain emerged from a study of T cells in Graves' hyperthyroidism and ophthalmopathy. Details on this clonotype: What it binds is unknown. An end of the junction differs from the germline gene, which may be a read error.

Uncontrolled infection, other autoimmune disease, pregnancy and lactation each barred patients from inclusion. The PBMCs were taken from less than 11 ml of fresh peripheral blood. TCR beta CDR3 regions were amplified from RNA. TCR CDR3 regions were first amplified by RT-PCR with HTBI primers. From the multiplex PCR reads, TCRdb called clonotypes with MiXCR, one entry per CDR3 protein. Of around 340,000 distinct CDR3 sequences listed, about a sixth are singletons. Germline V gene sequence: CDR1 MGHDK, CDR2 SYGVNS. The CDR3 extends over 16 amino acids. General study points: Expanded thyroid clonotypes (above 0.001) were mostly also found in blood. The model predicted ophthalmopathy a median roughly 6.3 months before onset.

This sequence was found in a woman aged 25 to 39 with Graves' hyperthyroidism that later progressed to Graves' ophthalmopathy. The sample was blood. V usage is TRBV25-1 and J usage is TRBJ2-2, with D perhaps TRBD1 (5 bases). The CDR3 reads CAGSGAMDTGSRELFF. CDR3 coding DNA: TGTGCCGGCAGTGGGGCCATGGACACCGGATCCCGGGAGCTGTTTTTT.